Included here is one T cell receptor (beta chain) sequence, with context. Its antigen is not identified. TCRdb reanalyzed the 5' RACE reads and collapses them to one entry per CDR3 protein, without DNA. The sample includes roughly 320,000 distinct CDR3 sequences. This CDR3 is 15 amino acids long. Per the germline V gene, CDR1 is SGHTA and CDR2 is FQGNSA. This entry is derived from a study of monozygotic twins with inflammatory bowel disease. Study outcomes and limitations: Results did not support any single strong IBD-associated signal or clonotype. Telling different T cell subtypes apart from each other was not possible. IBD patients displayed reduced TCRbeta diversity (inverse Simpson) when set against healthy co-twins.

Sequences were obtained from blood. J is TRBJ2-7 and V is TRBV7-2; TCRdb names TRBD1, which stays unverified in the absence of DNA. The TCR originated in a human donor with ulcerative colitis or Crohn's disease, or a healthy co-twin of an affected twin (not recorded which). CDR3 protein: CASSVGWTDRDEQYF.